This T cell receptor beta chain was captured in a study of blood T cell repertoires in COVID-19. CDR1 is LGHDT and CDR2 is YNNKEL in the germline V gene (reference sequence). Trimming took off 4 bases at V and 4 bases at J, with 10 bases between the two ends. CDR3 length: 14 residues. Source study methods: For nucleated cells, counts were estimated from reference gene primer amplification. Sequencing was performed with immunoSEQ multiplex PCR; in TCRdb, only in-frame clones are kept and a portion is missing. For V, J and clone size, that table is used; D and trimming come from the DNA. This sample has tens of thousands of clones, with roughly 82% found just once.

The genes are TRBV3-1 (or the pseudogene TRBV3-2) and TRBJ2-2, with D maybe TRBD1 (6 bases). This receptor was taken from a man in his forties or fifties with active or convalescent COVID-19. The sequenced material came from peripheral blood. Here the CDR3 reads CASSPGHLTGELFF. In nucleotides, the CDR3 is TGTGCCAGCAGCCCGGGACACCTCACCGGGGAGCTGTTTTTT.